This T cell receptor beta chain was found in a study of cytomegalovirus exposure and HLA in healthy donors. J was trimmed by 0 bases and V by 6 bases; bases with no gene match: 2. Germline V gene sequence: CDR1 MNHEY, CDR2 SMNVEV (reference sequence). This CDR3 region has 13 residues. Primers for the PCR totalled 60 Vbeta and 13 Jbeta. Repertoires were generated with immunoSEQ multiplex PCR, while TCRdb's copy carries only in-frame clones and drops some. The sample lists around 200,000 clones, about three quarters occurring once. The TCR sequence derives from a male donor in good health and CMV-seronegative. The sequencing input was PBMCs. The chain recombines TRBV27 with TRBJ2-7; 7 bases agree with TRBD1. CDR3 sequence reads: CASRTGSSYEQYF. The CDR3 DNA follows: TGTGCCAGCAGGACAGGGAGCTCCTACGAGCAGTACTTC.